Below are 6 T cell receptor beta chains sequenced from a single sample in a study of blood T cells in healthy people across ages. The use of a sample-barcoded 5' primer and a J-beta primer mix characterized a second PCR of about 7 to 12 cycles. MiXCR was run by TCRdb on the 5' RACE reads, yielding one entry per CDR3 protein. The profile shows more than 800,000 distinct CDR3 sequences, 40% to 50% of them singletons. What was sequenced was blood. These TCRs come from a woman aged 55-70 years in good health.

V gene TRBV20-1 combines with J gene TRBJ2-1; 7 bases are a match to TRBD2. J was trimmed by 0 bases and V by 6 bases; bases with no gene match: 5. The CDR3 length is 14 residues. Per the germline V gene, CDR1 is DFQATT and CDR2 is SNEGSKA (reference sequence). The CDR3 DNA is TGCAGTGCAACGACGGGAGGCTCCTACAATGAGCAGTTCTTC. It translates to CSATTGGSYNEQFF.

The count of this clonotype is one. The chain has TRBV11-2 and TRBJ2-7; D is perhaps TRBD1 (5 bases). With 5 bases removed from V and 0 bases from J, the gap between germline ends came to 17 bases. Germline V gene sequence: CDR1 SGHAT, CDR2 FQNNGV. The CDR3 covers 16 residues. CDR3 protein: CASSDPLRVSSYEQYF. The CDR3 nucleotides read TGTGCCAGCAGCGATCCTCTCAGGGTTAGCTCCTACGAGCAGTACTTC. The full variable domain, in which reference TRBV11-2 and TRBJ2-7 provide the parts outside the CDR3, is EAGVAQSPRYKIIEKRQSVAFWCNPISGHATLYWYQQILGQGPKLLIQFQNNGVVDDSQLPKDRFSAERLKGVDSTLKIQPAKLEDSAVYLCASSDPLRVSSYEQYFGPGTRLTVT.

The CDR3 DNA sequence: TGTGCCATAGCCAGACTCTCCCTCTTTTTTTACGAGCAGTACTTC. It specifies CAIARLSLFFYEQYF. The chain links TRBV28 to TRBJ2-4; D gene unclear. The J call may be mistaken, given a closer DNA end match to TRBJ2-7. The CDR3 consists of 15 residues. Looked up from germline, CDR1 is MDHEN and CDR2 is SYDVKM.

CDR3 region: CASSEAPGKHEQYF. In nucleotides, the CDR3 is TGCGCCAGCAGTGAGGCGCCAGGGAAGCACGAGCAGTACTTC. The V gene is TRBV10-1, the J gene TRBJ2-7; maybe TRBD1 (5 bases). CDR3 length: 14 residues. Per the germline V gene, CDR1 is WNHNN and CDR2 is SYGVQD (reference sequence). Trimming removed 2 bases from V and 5 bases from J, with 13 bases in between.

This clonotype has ten or more counts. This sequence joins TRBV10-3 and TRBJ2-7; possibly TRBD1 for D (6 bases). V lost 8 bases and J 2 bases, leaving 22 bases between the germline ends. There are 16 residues in the CDR3. Looked up from germline, CDR1 is ENHRY and CDR2 is SYGVKD. The CDR3, as DNA: TGTGCCATCGCGAAATTGGGACATTCAGGCGCCTACGAGCAGTACTTC. Translating it yields CAIAKLGHSGAYEQYF.

The chain combines TRBV20-1 with TRBJ2-1; D may be TRBD1 (6 bases). Trimming stripped 6 bases from V and 9 bases from J, with 27 bases between. The V gene's germline CDR1 is DFQATT and CDR2 SNEGSKA (reference sequence). The CDR3 contains 16 residues. The CDR3 DNA follows: TGCAGTGCAAACGGGTTAGGGGATTCAGGGGTTGGTGAGCAGTTCTTC. The encoded protein is CSANGLGDSGVGEQFF.